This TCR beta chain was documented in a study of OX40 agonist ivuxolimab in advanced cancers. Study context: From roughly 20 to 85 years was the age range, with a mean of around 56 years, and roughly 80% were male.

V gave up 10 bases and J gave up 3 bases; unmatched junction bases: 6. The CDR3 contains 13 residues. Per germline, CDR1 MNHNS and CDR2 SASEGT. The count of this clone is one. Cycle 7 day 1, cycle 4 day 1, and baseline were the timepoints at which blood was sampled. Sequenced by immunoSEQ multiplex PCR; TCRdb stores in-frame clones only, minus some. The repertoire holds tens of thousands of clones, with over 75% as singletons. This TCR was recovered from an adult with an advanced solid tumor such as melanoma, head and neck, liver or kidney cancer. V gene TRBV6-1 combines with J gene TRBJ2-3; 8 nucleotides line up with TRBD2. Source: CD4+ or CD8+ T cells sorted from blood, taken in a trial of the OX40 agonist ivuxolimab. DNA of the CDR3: TGTGCCAACAAACTAGCGGATACAGATACGCAGTATTTT. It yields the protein CANKLADTDTQYF.